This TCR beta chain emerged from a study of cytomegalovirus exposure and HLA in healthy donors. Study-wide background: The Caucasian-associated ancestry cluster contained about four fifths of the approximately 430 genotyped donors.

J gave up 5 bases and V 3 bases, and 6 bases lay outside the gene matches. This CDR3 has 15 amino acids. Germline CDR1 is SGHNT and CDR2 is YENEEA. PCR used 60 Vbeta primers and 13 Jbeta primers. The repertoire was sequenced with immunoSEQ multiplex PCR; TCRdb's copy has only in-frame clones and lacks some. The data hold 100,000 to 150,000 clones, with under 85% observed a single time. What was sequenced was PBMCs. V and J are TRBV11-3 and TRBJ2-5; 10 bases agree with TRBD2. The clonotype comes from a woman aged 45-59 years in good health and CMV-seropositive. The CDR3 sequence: CASSLSGGATETQYF. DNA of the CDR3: TGTGCCAGCAGCTTGAGCGGGGGGGCCACCGAGACCCAGTACTTC.